The 30 T cell receptor beta chains reported below all come from one sample, sequenced in a study of blood T cell repertoires in COVID-19. Clones were read by immunoSEQ multiplex PCR, and TCRdb kept only the in-frame ones, dropping some. This table holds about 270,000 clones, 80% to 85% found once. The specimen was peripheral blood. All receptors derive from a woman aged 60-75 years with active or convalescent COVID-19.

The chain couples TRBV6-5 to TRBJ1-1; 8 positions match TRBD1. This CDR3 spans 15 amino acids. J was trimmed by 3 bases and V by 0 bases; bases with no gene match: 3. The germline gives CDR1 MNHEY, CDR2 SVGAGI. The CDR3 protein is CASSYSKQGDTEAFF. The CDR3 DNA reads as TGTGCCAGCAGTTACTCAAAACAGGGGGACACTGAAGCTTTCTTT.

This sequence joins TRBV19 and TRBJ2-2; 7 positions agree with TRBD1. Germline V gene sequence: CDR1 LNHDA, CDR2 SQIVND (reference sequence). With 0 bases clipped from V and 3 bases from J, the junction kept 7 bases outside the gene matches. The CDR3 runs to 17 residues. For the CDR3, the DNA is TGTGCCAGTAGTATAGAGGGACAGAAGTTTTACACCGGGGAGCTGTTTTTT. Amino acid sequence: CASSIEGQKFYTGELFF. The full variable domain, completed using reference TRBV19 and TRBJ2-2, is DGGITQSPKYLFRKEGQNVTLSCEQNLNHDAMYWYRQDPGQGLRLIYYSQIVNDFQKGDIAEGYSVSREKKESFPLTVTSAQKNPTAFYLCASSIEGQKFYTGELFFGEGSRLTVL.

The chain uses TRBV6-5 and TRBJ2-1, with a tentative D call TRBD1 (6 bases). The CDR3 consists of 13 residues. Germline CDR1 reads MNHEY; CDR2 reads SVGAGI. With 5 bases removed from V and 13 bases from J, the gap between germline ends came to 18 bases. This CDR3 is CASSPTDDRPQFF. CDR3 sequence (DNA): TGTGCCAGCAGTCCAACGGATGACAGGCCTCAGTTCTTC.

The chain joins TRBV23-1 to TRBJ1-3; D is possibly TRBD1 (5 bases). TRBV23-1 is identified as an open reading frame with a role that is uncertain. With 3 bases removed from V and 9 bases from J, the gap between germline ends came to 18 bases. This CDR3 is 15 amino acids long. The CDR3 coding sequence is TGCGCCAGCAGTCAGCGGGGGAGAGGGAACGGCACCATATATTTT. This sequence encodes CASSQRGRGNGTIYF.

Concerning this clone itself: Other DNA sequences within the sample encode an identical CDR3. The chain recombines TRBV5-1 with TRBJ2-3; D might be TRBD2 (6 bases). Germline assignment: CDR1 SGHRS and CDR2 YFSETQ. V dropped 5 bases and J dropped 0 bases, with 13 bases sitting between them. The CDR3 is 15 amino acids. CDR3 sequence: CASSLGGRSTDTQYF. CDR3 DNA: TGCGCCAGCAGTCTGGGGGGACGGAGCACAGATACGCAGTATTTT.

The V gene is TRBV4-2, the J gene TRBJ2-5; 13 positions match TRBD2. V shed 5 bases and J 1 base; nucleotides not matched to a gene: 4. Per germline, CDR1 LGHNA and CDR2 YNFKEQ. The CDR3 covers 16 residues. The CDR3 DNA follows: TGTGCCAGCAGCTCTCGACTAGCGGGGGGCCAAGAGACCCAGTACTTC. Translating gives CASSSRLAGGQETQYF.

The rearrangement joins TRBV11-3 to TRBJ2-5, with no clear D. In germline, CDR1 is SGHNT, CDR2 YENEEA. Trimming took off 1 base at V and 6 bases at J, with 3 bases between the two ends. The CDR3 length is 11 residues. This chain's CDR3 is CASSLAKTQYF. The CDR3 DNA is TGTGCCAGCAGCTTAGCAAAGACCCAGTACTTC.

The V call is TRBV6-1, the J call TRBJ2-3; D may be TRBD2 (6 bases). The CDR3 is 17 amino acids. The germline gives CDR1 MNHNS, CDR2 SASEGT. Trimming removed 2 bases at V and 2 bases at J, with 17 bases between. CDR3 region: CASSEPSLAVFTDTQYF. CDR3 DNA: TGTGCCAGCAGTGAACCCTCTTTAGCGGTTTTCACAGATACGCAGTATTTT.

This chain joins TRBV6-5 and TRBJ2-1; D possibly corresponds to TRBD1 (6 bases). The CDR3 covers 15 residues. Germline CDR1 reads MNHEY; CDR2 reads SVGAGI. Trimming cost V 6 bases and J 6 bases, with 18 bases left between them. For the CDR3, the DNA is TGTGCCAGCAGACAGGGCAGGGTAATACGCAATGAGCAGTTCTTC. Translated: CASRQGRVIRNEQFF.

The rearrangement uses TRBV4-3 and TRBJ1-4; a possible D gene is TRBD1 (5 bases). Per germline, CDR1 LGHNA and CDR2 YSLEER. Trimming removed 3 bases from V and 7 bases from J, with 18 bases in between. This CDR3 has 16 amino acids. DNA for the CDR3: TGCGCCAGCAGCCAGGGGTCGGGGGAAGGAGGTGAAAAACTGTTTTTT. Translating it yields CASSQGSGEGGEKLFF.

The rearrangement uses TRBV6-6 and TRBJ2-7; 8 bases are a match to TRBD1. Germline V gene sequence: CDR1 MNHNY, CDR2 SVGAGI (reference sequence). Germline trimming cut 8 bases from V and 2 bases from J; bases unmatched to any gene: 14. The CDR3 length is 16 residues. The CDR3 DNA sequence: TGTGCCAGCGAAGACCGATCCGGGACAGGAACCTACGAGCAGTACTTC. Amino acids: CASEDRSGTGTYEQYF.

The rearrangement links TRBV7-2 to TRBJ1-1; D may be TRBD1 (6 bases). Germline V lookup: CDR1 SGHTA, CDR2 FQGNSA. The CDR3 spans 14 residues. V gave up 1 base and J gave up 4 bases, with 10 bases separating them. DNA for the CDR3: TGTGCCAGCAGCTTAGACGGGGGGCGCACTGAAGCTTTCTTT. This sequence encodes CASSLDGGRTEAFF.

The rearrangement links TRBV11-2 to TRBJ2-1; 12 bases match TRBD2. In germline, CDR1 is SGHAT, CDR2 FQNNGV. CDR3 length equals 19 residues. With 4 bases clipped from V and 0 bases from J, the junction kept 10 bases outside the gene matches. CDR3 in DNA: TGTGCCAGCAGCTCCGCTGGACTAGCGGGGCTCAGCTCCTACAATGAGCAGTTCTTC. Translated: CASSSAGLAGLSSYNEQFF. The full variable domain, completed using reference TRBV11-2 and TRBJ2-1, is EAGVAQSPRYKIIEKRQSVAFWCNPISGHATLYWYQQILGQGPKLLIQFQNNGVVDDSQLPKDRFSAERLKGVDSTLKIQPAKLEDSAVYLCASSSAGLAGLSSYNEQFFGPGTRLTVL.

V is TRBV12-3 or TRBV12-4 and J is TRBJ1-1; tentative D call: TRBD1 (5 bases). This CDR3 spans 11 amino acids. V lost 5 bases and J 10 bases, leaving 11 bases between the germline ends. The CDR3: CASSPGLGAFF. Written as DNA, the CDR3 is TGTGCCAGCAGTCCGGGACTAGGAGCTTTCTTT.

The chain is built from TRBV24-1 and TRBJ1-5, with a possible D match to TRBD1 (5 bases). The CDR3 has 16 residues. V was shortened by 6 bases and J by 2 bases, with 16 bases between the two germline ends. Germline assignment: CDR1 KGHDR and CDR2 SFDVKD. The CDR3 nucleotides read TGTGCCACCAGTTCGCCCCAGGGATTGGGCAATCAGCCCCAGCATTTT. This encodes CATSSPQGLGNQPQHF.

This clone has only a few counts. The identical CDR3 is also encoded by other nucleotide sequences in the sample. J is TRBJ1-4 and V is TRBV4-3; TRBD1 matches 8 bases. Trimming at V came to 4 bases and at J to 3 bases, leaving 7 bases not matched to a gene. This CDR3 has 16 amino acids. In germline, CDR1 is LGHNA, CDR2 YSLEER. CDR3 amino acids: CASSLGQGEANEKLFF. The DNA for the CDR3 is TGCGCCAGCAGCCTAGGACAGGGTGAAGCTAATGAAAAACTGTTTTTT.

Here the CDR3 DNA reads TGCGCCAGCAGCCAAGCTCCGACGGGGGGCTATGGCTACACCTTC. This gives the protein CASSQAPTGGYGYTF. The gene calls are TRBV4-1 and TRBJ1-2; D possibly corresponds to TRBD1 (5 bases). Germline CDR1 is MGHRA and CDR2 is YSYEKL. V was pared by 1 base and J by 4 bases, with 13 bases between. This CDR3 has 15 amino acids.

The CDR3 protein is CASSFGGGETQYF. The CDR3 DNA reads TGTGCCAGCAGCTTTGGGGGCGGTGAGACCCAGTACTTC. The V call is TRBV5-6, the J call TRBJ2-5; tentative D call: TRBD1 (6 bases). The CDR3 consists of 13 residues. The V and J ends lost 2 bases and 5 bases respectively, with 10 bases between them. CDR1 SGHDT and CDR2 YYEEEE come from the germline V gene.

J is TRBJ1-5 and V is TRBV7-2; D uncertain. The CDR3 is 16 amino acids. Germline values: CDR1 SGHTA, CDR2 FQGNSA. The ends were cut back, 4 bases at V and 1 base at J, with 14 bases in the middle. CDR3 nucleotides: TGTGCCAGCAGCTCAGTAAACGGAGCGAGCAATCAGCCCCAGCATTTT. It codes for CASSSVNGASNQPQHF.

This chain links TRBV5-5 with TRBJ2-7; TRBD1 is a possible D gene (5 bases). This CDR3 region has 13 residues. V was cut by 0 bases and J by 2 bases, with 6 bases left in between. Per germline, CDR1 SGHKS and CDR2 YYEKEE (reference sequence). As DNA, the CDR3 is TGTGCCAGCAGCTTGGGCAGGGCCTACGAGCAGTACTTC. It encodes CASSLGRAYEQYF.

The chain has TRBV20-1 and TRBJ2-3, with D possibly being TRBD2 (6 bases). Germline V gene lookup returns CDR1 DFQATT and CDR2 SNEGSKA (reference sequence). The germline V and J ends were trimmed by 3 bases and 0 bases, with 19 bases remaining between them. The CDR3 contains 17 residues. The CDR3 is CSASWAGRRSSTDTQYF. The CDR3 region has the DNA TGCAGTGCTAGTTGGGCGGGGAGGCGCTCTAGCACAGATACGCAGTATTTT.

CDR3 bases: TGTGCCAGCAGCTTAGCTGGCAACTCCTACGAGCAGTACTTC. The encoded protein is CASSLAGNSYEQYF. V gene TRBV11-3 combines with J gene TRBJ2-7; D not certain. Trimming cost V 1 base and J 0 bases, with 7 bases left between them. Germline V gene lookup returns CDR1 SGHNT and CDR2 YENEEA. The length of the CDR3 is 14 residues.

The rearrangement joins TRBV27 to TRBJ2-7; TRBD1 might be the D (6 bases). This CDR3 comprises 12 residues. The V gene's germline CDR1 is MNHEY and CDR2 SMNVEV (reference sequence). V lost 6 bases and J 7 bases, leaving 13 bases between the germline ends. This CDR3 is CASSTKTGEQYF. Written as DNA, the CDR3 is TGTGCCAGCAGCACTAAAACAGGGGAGCAGTACTTC.

This clone was detected only a few times. The chain couples TRBV28 to TRBJ1-1, with D possibly TRBD1 on 5 matching bases. The length of the CDR3 is 13 residues. Germline V gene lookup returns CDR1 MDHEN and CDR2 SYDVKM. The V and J ends lost 8 bases and 1 base respectively, with 11 bases between them. The CDR3 nucleotides are TGTGCCAGCGGGGAAAGGGGGAACACTGAAGCTTTCTTT. As protein: CASGERGNTEAFF.

The genes are TRBV6-5 and TRBJ1-5; 12 bases agree with TRBD1. CDR3 length: 15 residues. Trimming at V came to 4 bases and at J to 6 bases, leaving 4 bases not matched to a gene. Germline CDR1 is MNHEY and CDR2 is SVGAGI. The CDR3 DNA reads as TGTGCCAGCAGTTTGGGACAGGGGGCGACTCAGCCCCAGCATTTT. Its translation: CASSLGQGATQPQHF.

The gene calls are TRBV7-2 and TRBJ1-2; 8 bases agree with TRBD1. CDR1 SGHTA and CDR2 FQGNSA come from the germline V gene. The length of the CDR3 is 17 residues. The junction had 10 bases not matched to a gene; V was cut back by 1 base and J by 3 bases. The CDR3 loop reads CASSLVSRGQAHYGYTF. The CDR3 DNA reads as TGTGCCAGCAGCTTAGTTAGCAGGGGGCAGGCCCACTATGGCTACACCTTC.

The chain recombines TRBV6-2 or TRBV6-3 with TRBJ2-3; tentatively, D is TRBD1 (6 bases). Trimming removed 1 base from V and 2 bases from J, with 13 bases in between. Germline CDR1 MNHEY, CDR2 SVGEGT. The CDR3 is made up of 16 amino acids. The CDR3 sequence: CASSYWQGRITDTQYF. CDR3 coding DNA: TGTGCCAGCAGTTACTGGCAGGGGCGTATCACAGATACGCAGTATTTT.

The gene calls are TRBV6-2 or TRBV6-3 and TRBJ2-1; the match to TRBD2 covers 7 bases. The J segment lost 8 bases and the V segment lost 5 bases, leaving 15 bases of the junction unmatched. The CDR3 extends over 16 amino acids. CDR1 MNHEY and CDR2 SVGEGT come from the germline V gene. CDR3: CASSGPAGVPGDEQFF. The CDR3 DNA reads TGTGCCAGCAGTGGTCCCGCGGGGGTCCCGGGGGATGAGCAGTTCTTC.

The chain uses TRBV18 and TRBJ1-2; 10 bases map to TRBD1. V was pared by 3 bases and J by 4 bases, with 5 bases of the junction left unmatched. Germline-derived CDR1 and CDR2 are KGHSH and LQKENI. The CDR3 totals 15 residues. CDR3 coding DNA: TGTGCCAGCTCACCTGCGACAGGGGGCGCCTATGGCTACACCTTC. Translating it yields CASSPATGGAYGYTF.

This clone was observed a few times. The chain joins TRBV2 to TRBJ2-2; 7 bases map to TRBD1. CDR3 length: 13 residues. V lost 3 bases and J lost 8; bases outside the gene matches: 3. CDR1 is SNHLY and CDR2 is FYNNEI in the germline V gene. CDR3 bases: TGTGCCAGCAGTGACCAGGGACAGGGGGAGCTGTTTTTT. Translation: CASSDQGQGELFF.